This TCR beta chain originates from a study of blood T cell repertoires in COVID-19. CDR3 length: 13 residues. V was shortened by 2 bases and J by 4 bases, with 6 bases between the two germline ends. Per germline, CDR1 MNHNS and CDR2 SASEGT. The data were produced by immunoSEQ multiplex PCR, yet TCRdb's version contains in-frame clones alone and is incomplete. The sample shows roughly 400,000 clones, about 92% of them seen only once. Recovery meant two consecutive negative NP/OP PCR tests, professional clearance, or resolved symptoms. V usage is TRBV6-1 and J usage is TRBJ1-5; D unresolved. This TCR was recovered from a man younger than 35 who had recovered from COVID-19. Material: PBMCs or T cells enriched from blood (not recorded which). CDR3 coding DNA: TGTGCCAGCAGTGAATTCAGGAATCAGCCCCAGCATTTT. Amino acids: CASSEFRNQPQHF.